This paragraph covers one TCR beta chain sequence. This sample is drawn from a study of blood T cells in healthy people across ages. Then a second PCR, running about 7 to 11 cycles, was carried out with a sample-barcoded 5' primer and a J-beta primer mix. Using its own MiXCR run on the 5' RACE reads, TCRdb lists one record per CDR3 protein. Among approximately 880,000 distinct CDR3 sequences listed, around 48% were seen once. This CDR3 is built from 13 residues. Germline V lookup: CDR1 MNHEY, CDR2 SVGEGT. V lost 7 bases, J lost 1 base, and 10 bases lay in between. The TCR was taken from a man aged 30 to 45 in good health. Sequenced: blood. The rearrangement links TRBV6-2 or TRBV6-3 to TRBJ1-1; D gene ambiguous. The CDR3 loop is CASIRGGNTEAFF. CDR3 nucleotides: TGTGCCAGCATCAGAGGTGGGAACACTGAAGCTTTCTTT.